This TCR beta chain was retrieved from a study of cytomegalovirus exposure and HLA in healthy donors. V gave up 0 bases and J gave up 1 base; unmatched junction bases: 2. Per the germline V gene, CDR1 is SGHRS and CDR2 is YFSETQ. This CDR3 has 15 residues. Vbeta (60) and Jbeta (13) primers were used in the PCR. Original handling: Tens of millions of unique TCR beta chains, roughly 11 million of them shared, were counted by a later analysis. The table came from immunoSEQ multiplex PCR; TCRdb's copy has only in-frame clones and leaves some out. Clonal size and the V and J genes are those of that table, whereas D and trimming came from the DNA. The sample lists some 120,000 clones, 65% to 90% seen once, with around 4% in the top ten.

V is TRBV5-1 and J is TRBJ2-7; 9 positions agree with TRBD2. This TCR derives from a woman between 25 and 40 years old in good health and CMV-seronegative. The sequencing input was PBMCs. The CDR3 coding sequence is TGCGCCAGCAGCTTGGGTAGCGGGGGTTCCTACGAGCAGTACTTC. This gives the protein CASSLGSGGSYEQYF.